These 32 T cell receptor beta chains share one sample of origin, sequenced in a study of blood T cells in healthy people across ages. A sample-barcoded 5' primer and a J-beta primer mix were used in a second PCR of roughly 7 to 12 cycles. TCRdb re-called the 5' RACE reads through MiXCR, storing one row per CDR3 protein. The sample has under 1,000,000 distinct CDR3 sequences, about 45% seen once. Sequencing used blood. All receptors come from an elderly man in good health.

The DNA of the CDR3 is TGCGCCAGCAGCCAAGATCATGGCGGGAGACGCGAGCAGTACTTC. This sequence encodes CASSQDHGGRREQYF. The chain combines TRBV4-3 with TRBJ2-4; TRBD2 matches at 7 bases. With the DNA end fitting TRBJ2-7 better, the J assignment may be wrong. The CDR3 length is 15 residues. Germline CDR1 reads LGHNA; CDR2 reads YSLEER.

The chain employs TRBV2 and TRBJ2-6, with D possibly being TRBD2 (6 bases). Trimming removed 7 bases at V and 0 bases at J, with 19 bases between. The CDR3 consists of 18 residues. Germline V gene data show CDR1 as SNHLY and CDR2 as FYNNEI. The CDR3 is CASIGTQDGNSGANVLTF. Written as DNA, the CDR3 is TGTGCCAGCATAGGGACTCAAGATGGAAACTCTGGGGCCAACGTCCTGACTTTC.

There are a few counts of this clonotype. The CDR3 is CASNRGQNTEAFF. CDR3 in DNA: TGTGCCAGCAACCGCGGACAGAACACTGAAGCTTTCTTT. The rearrangement joins TRBV6-6 to TRBJ1-1; maybe TRBD1 (5 bases). Germline CDR1 reads MNHNY; CDR2 reads SVGAGI (reference sequence). V gave up 7 bases and J gave up 1 base, with 10 bases separating them. CDR3 length: 13 residues.

This clonotype occurred many times. The CDR3 loop is CSARVDGGVLTF. CDR3 nucleotide sequence: TGCAGTGCTAGAGTCGACGGTGGCGTCCTGACTTTC. J is TRBJ2-6 and V is TRBV20-1; D gene uncertain. Germline V gene lookup returns CDR1 DFQATT and CDR2 SNEGSKA (reference sequence). Trimming left V 1 base short and J 12 bases short, with 10 bases between. The length of the CDR3 is 12 residues.

The V gene is TRBV20-1, the J gene TRBJ2-5; D is perhaps TRBD1 (7 bases). This CDR3 comprises 13 residues. Between the trimmed V and J ends, which lost 5 bases and 7 bases, there was a span of 17 bases. Germline lookup yields CDR1 DFQATT and CDR2 SNEGSKA (reference sequence). The CDR3 spells CSASRGVSPTQYF. The DNA of the CDR3 is TGCAGTGCTTCCAGGGGGGTCTCCCCGACCCAGTACTTC.

There are a few counts of this clonotype. This rearrangement joins TRBV24-1 to TRBJ2-3; maybe TRBD1 (5 bases). Germline V lookup: CDR1 KGHDR, CDR2 SFDVKD. The CDR3 has 14 residues. V lost 3 bases, J lost 2 bases, and 8 bases lay in between. CDR3 nucleotides: TGTGCCACCAGTGATCAAGGGGCCACAGATACGCAGTATTTT. This gives the protein CATSDQGATDTQYF.

The V and J genes are TRBV28 and TRBJ1-1; D gene ambiguous. The CDR3 length is 12 residues. V dropped 3 bases and J dropped 11 bases, with 13 bases sitting between them. The germline V gene encodes CDR1 MDHEN and CDR2 SYDVKM. In nucleotides, the CDR3 is TGTGCCAGCAGTTTGAGTAGGGTTCGCGCTTTCTTT. It yields the protein CASSLSRVRAFF.

About this clonotype itself: Just one base apart from a much larger clone, this may be a read error. The genes are TRBV12-3 or TRBV12-4 and TRBJ2-7, with TRBD1 matching 9 bases. The CDR3 runs to 15 residues. Trimming cost V 6 bases and J 7 bases; bases outside gene matches: 13. CDR3 sequence: CASRYRGRGPSEQYF. For the CDR3, the DNA is TGTGCCAGCAGGTACAGGGGGCGCGGGCCAAGTGAGCAGTACTTC.

Points on this clonotype: One junction end does not reproduce the germline sequence, and a read error may be involved. V usage is TRBV27 and J usage is TRBJ1-6, with D hard to call. The CDR3 runs 12 residues. Per germline, CDR1 MNHEY and CDR2 SMNVEV (reference sequence). CDR3 loop: CASSEGNSPPHF. CDR3 nucleotide sequence: TGTGCCAGCAGCGAGGGTAATTCACCCCCCCACTTT.

This clonotype was detected a few times. The rearrangement uses TRBV5-1 and TRBJ1-2, with D possibly TRBD1 on 6 matching bases. The germline V and J ends were trimmed by 3 bases and 6 bases, with 18 bases remaining between them. The CDR3 length is 15 residues. Germline V CDR1 and CDR2: SGHRS, YFSETQ. This CDR3 is CASSSEGRGMDGYTF. For the CDR3, the DNA is TGCGCCAGCAGCTCGGAGGGCAGGGGAATGGATGGCTACACCTTC.

The V gene is TRBV6-2 or TRBV6-3, the J gene TRBJ1-2; D unresolved. Trimming pared 4 bases from V and 1 base from J, leaving 16 bases between. Germline CDR1 and CDR2: MNHEY and SVGEGT. The CDR3 runs 16 residues. CDR3 nucleotide sequence: TGTGCCAGCAGTTCCACGGATCGACTAAGTAACTATGGCTACACCTTC. It yields the protein CASSSTDRLSNYGYTF.

The chain carries TRBV12-3 or TRBV12-4 and TRBJ2-1; possibly TRBD2 for D (6 bases). The V and J ends lost 7 bases and 9 bases respectively, with 22 bases between them. The CDR3 loop spans 15 amino acids. Here the CDR3 reads CASTDPAGRLVEQFF. DNA for the CDR3: TGTGCCAGCACCGATCCGGCGGGGAGGCTGGTTGAGCAGTTCTTC.

V is TRBV27 and J is TRBJ1-4; 10 bases map to TRBD1. V lost 6 bases and J lost 5; bases outside the gene matches: 9. The germline V gene has CDR1 MNHEY and CDR2 SMNVEV (reference sequence). The CDR3 length is 16 residues. CDR3 DNA sequence: TGTGCCAGCAGGCCACGACAGGGGGCGGTGAATGAAAAACTGTTTTTT. Protein: CASRPRQGAVNEKLFF.

As regards this clonotype: A read error is possible here, since a much larger clone lies one base away. The chain joins TRBV15 to TRBJ2-1; 7 bases align to TRBD1. This CDR3 comprises 17 residues. After removal of 0 bases from V and 0 bases from J, the junction contained 5 bases not matched to a gene. Germline assignment: CDR1 LNHNV and CDR2 YYDKDF (reference sequence). The CDR3 here is CATSRDLRQGSYNEQFF. The CDR3 bases are TGTGCCACCAGCAGAGATCTTCGACAGGGCTCCTACAATGAGCAGTTCTTC.

In the case of this clonotype: This may stem from a read error, because a much larger clone lies one nucleotide away. This rearrangement joins TRBV20-1 to TRBJ2-1, with 11 bases lining up with TRBD2. The V and J ends lost 2 bases and 10 bases, in that order; junction bases with no gene match: 13. Looked up from germline, CDR1 is DFQATT and CDR2 is SNEGSKA (reference sequence). The CDR3 contains 16 residues. As DNA, the CDR3 is TGCAGTGCTAGATTTCGGGCTAGCGGGGGGTCGGGAGAGCAGTTCTTC. This gives the protein CSARFRASGGSGEQFF.

The chain has TRBV3-1 and TRBJ1-3; D unresolved. Germline V gene lookup returns CDR1 LGHDT and CDR2 YNNKEL (reference sequence). Trimming cost V 1 base and J 0 bases, with 7 bases left between them. The CDR3 extends over 15 amino acids. The DNA of the CDR3 is TGTGCCAGCAGCCAAGGTCGAAACTCTGGAAACACCATATATTTT. Its translation is CASSQGRNSGNTIYF.

This sequence joins TRBV19 and TRBJ2-1; TRBD2 agrees at 7 bases. Germline CDR1 reads LNHDA; CDR2 reads SQIVND (reference sequence). Trimming took 5 bases from V and 9 from J; bases not matched to a gene: 10. CDR3 length equals 14 residues. CDR3 loop: CASSAGLVMGEQFF. CDR3 sequence (DNA): TGTGCCAGTAGTGCAGGACTAGTAATGGGTGAGCAGTTCTTC.

This clonotype appeared a few times. This chain links TRBV2 with TRBJ2-2; 9 bases line up with TRBD1. The CDR3 contains 16 residues. Germline V gene sequence: CDR1 SNHLY, CDR2 FYNNEI. V shed 4 bases, J shed 0 bases, and the junction held 3 bases outside the gene matches. The DNA for the CDR3 is TGTGCCAGCAGTGGGGGGACAGGGACGAACACCGGGGAGCTGTTTTTT. Protein sequence: CASSGGTGTNTGELFF.

The chain couples TRBV9 to TRBJ2-3, with TRBD1 matching over 9 bases. Germline CDR1 SGDLS, CDR2 YYNGEE. Trimming took 0 bases from V and 1 from J; bases not matched to a gene: 6. This CDR3 contains 17 residues. CDR3 in amino acids: CASSVVPGQGGTDTQYF. DNA for the CDR3: TGTGCCAGCAGCGTAGTGCCGGGACAGGGCGGCACAGATACGCAGTATTTT.

This clonotype turned up a few times. The J gene is TRBJ2-3, the V gene TRBV20-1; D not resolved. This CDR3 spans 12 amino acids. The germline V gene has CDR1 DFQATT and CDR2 SNEGSKA (reference sequence). With 2 bases removed from V and 5 bases from J, the gap between germline ends came to 8 bases. CDR3 residues: CSARIGGDTQYF. The CDR3 nucleotides are TGCAGTGCTAGAATCGGTGGAGATACGCAGTATTTT.

This clonotype was found a few times. This chain connects TRBV10-3 to TRBJ2-1, with 9 bases matching TRBD2. V lost 4 bases, J lost 5 bases, and 6 bases stayed unmatched. Germline CDR1 and CDR2: ENHRY and SYGVKD. The CDR3 is made up of 15 amino acids. In nucleotides, the CDR3 is TGTGCCATCAGTGTTATGCCTAGCGGGGACAATGAGCAGTTCTTC. Amino acid sequence: CAISVMPSGDNEQFF.

The genes are TRBV5-1 and TRBJ2-2; a possible D gene is TRBD1 (6 bases). V lost 7 bases and J lost 0, with 13 bases in between. This CDR3 has 15 amino acids. Looked up from germline, CDR1 is SGHRS and CDR2 is YFSETQ. The CDR3: CASRQDSSNTGELFF. The CDR3 DNA reads as TGCGCCAGCCGCCAGGACAGTTCGAACACCGGGGAGCTGTTTTTT.

Concerning this clonotype itself: Relative to the germline gene, one junction end is altered; a read error may explain this. CDR3 DNA sequence: TGTGTCAGCAGTTTGGCGAGGTCAGCCTACGAGCAGTACTTC. It specifies CVSSLARSAYEQYF. The chain recombines TRBV27 with TRBJ2-7; D gene uncertain. Germline V gene data show CDR1 as MNHEY and CDR2 as SMNVEV (reference sequence). This CDR3 has 14 amino acids.

This clonotype was observed a handful of times. The chain is built from TRBV7-6 and TRBJ2-7; D not certain. The germline V and J ends were trimmed by 0 bases and 6 bases, with 6 bases remaining between them. The CDR3 contains 12 residues. The germline V gene encodes CDR1 SGHVS and CDR2 FNYEAQ. CDR3 nucleotides: TGTGCCAGCAGCTTAGCGAGCAGCGAGCAGTACTTC. This encodes CASSLASSEQYF.

In DNA, the CDR3 is TGTGCCAGCAGCTTTGGACAGCCCCAAGAGACCCAGTACTTC. It is translated as CASSFGQPQETQYF. V is TRBV12-3 or TRBV12-4 and J is TRBJ2-4; D perhaps matches TRBD1 (6 bases). The DNA end is a closer match to TRBJ2-5, so the J assignment may be wrong. CDR3 length: 14 amino acids.

The rearrangement links TRBV11-2 to TRBJ2-3; TRBD2 agrees at 7 bases. The CDR3 length is 16 residues. V lost 5 bases, J lost 0 bases, and 8 bases stayed unmatched. Germline lookup yields CDR1 SGHAT and CDR2 FQNNGV. Written as DNA, the CDR3 is TGTGCCAGCAGCCGCCTACCGGGACTAAGCACAGATACGCAGTATTTT. Translated: CASSRLPGLSTDTQYF.

V is TRBV27 and J is TRBJ2-1, with D possibly matching TRBD1 (6 bases). This CDR3 spans 16 amino acids. Trimming took 2 bases from V and 8 from J, leaving 19 bases between them. The germline CDR1 and CDR2 sequences are MNHEY and SMNVEV (reference sequence). The CDR3 sequence is CASSLGGHWTADEQFF. The DNA of the CDR3 is TGTGCCAGCAGTTTAGGTGGGCACTGGACAGCTGATGAGCAGTTCTTC.

This clonotype showed up just a few times. The V call is TRBV2, the J call TRBJ2-1; D tentatively fits TRBD1 or TRBD2 (5 bases each). V was shortened by 8 bases and J by 9 bases, with 17 bases between the two germline ends. The CDR3 is 13 residues long. CDR1 is SNHLY, CDR2 FYNNEI, per germline. The CDR3 DNA is TGTGCCAGCTCCGGGGTAGGGGATCGTGAGCAGTTCTTC. It encodes CASSGVGDREQFF.

The V and J genes are TRBV9 and TRBJ1-2, with D unresolved. The ends were cut back, 0 bases at V and 2 bases at J, with 8 bases in the middle. This CDR3 is built from 14 residues. The germline V gene has CDR1 SGDLS and CDR2 YYNGEE. CDR3 in amino acids: CASSVGPGNYGYTF. CDR3 sequence (DNA): TGTGCCAGCAGCGTAGGTCCGGGAAACTATGGCTACACCTTC.

Only a few counts were recorded for this clonotype. The chain couples TRBV9 to TRBJ2-1; weak D call: TRBD2 (6 bases). The CDR3 contains 14 residues. V dropped 0 bases and J dropped 9 bases, with 13 bases sitting between them. The germline V gene has CDR1 SGDLS and CDR2 YYNGEE. The CDR3 loop reads CASSVELAVSEQFF. As DNA, the CDR3 is TGTGCCAGCAGCGTAGAACTAGCTGTGAGTGAGCAGTTCTTC.

The V gene is TRBV5-1, the J gene TRBJ1-4; 8 bases agree with TRBD1. CDR1 and CDR2 (germline): SGHRS, YFSETQ. The V gene end was trimmed by 4 bases and the J gene end by 8 bases; junction bases not matched to a gene: 7. The CDR3 is 14 residues long. The DNA for the CDR3 is TGCGCCAGCAGCCTTCAGGGGGCGGAGGAAAAACTGTTTTTT. Its translation: CASSLQGAEEKLFF.

On this clonotype: A read error may account for a junction end that differs from germline. V usage is TRBV4-3 and J usage is TRBJ2-7, with D perhaps TRBD2 (5 bases). CDR1 and CDR2 (germline): LGHNA, YSLEER. This CDR3 is built from 14 residues. CDR3 in DNA: TGCGCCAGCAACCAAGATCTGGGGAGTTGCGAGCAGTACTTC. Its protein is CASNQDLGSCEQYF.